The next 28 T cell receptor beta chains were all read from a single sample in a study of blood T cells in healthy people across ages. A sample-barcoded 5' primer and a J-beta primer mix were used in a second PCR of about 7 to 11 cycles. Via MiXCR, TCRdb re-called the 5' RACE reads, giving one row per CDR3 protein. The repertoire holds about 500,000 distinct CDR3 sequences, around 24% seen once, with 8.7% in the top ten. The same sample was also used in a study of T cells of mothers and their children.

Sequencing was carried out using blood. Source of these receptors: a boy aged 5-17 years in good health.

This sequence joins TRBV9 and TRBJ2-5; TRBD2 is a possible D gene (6 bases). Trimming removed 3 bases at V and 2 bases at J, with 17 bases between. From germline, CDR1 is SGDLS and CDR2 YYNGEE. This CDR3 comprises 16 residues. CDR3 loop: CASSEDWDFDQETQYF. For the CDR3, the DNA is TGTGCCAGCAGCGAGGACTGGGACTTTGATCAAGAGACCCAGTACTTC.

This clonotype was observed many times. As DNA, the CDR3 is TGTGCCAGTTACCGAGGGGACAAAGCGGCTTTCTTT. This encodes CASYRGDKAAFF. The V and J genes are TRBV27 and TRBJ1-1; perhaps TRBD1 as D (6 bases). Germline assignment: CDR1 MNHEY and CDR2 SMNVEV (reference sequence). The CDR3 is 12 residues long. Trimming removed 9 bases at V and 11 bases at J, with 19 bases between.

The chain uses TRBV18 and TRBJ2-2, with no clear D. The CDR3 is 13 residues long. Germline V gene data show CDR1 as KGHSH and CDR2 as LQKENI. Trimming cost V 2 bases and J 10 bases, with 11 bases left between them. Here the CDR3 DNA reads TGTGCCAGCTCACCAAGTAGATCCGCGGAGCTGTTTTTT. Translated: CASSPSRSAELFF.

In its sample, this clonotype was seen a few times. The rearrangement uses TRBV29-1 and TRBJ2-1; 8 bases align to TRBD1. Germline trimming cut 6 bases from V and 9 bases from J; bases unmatched to any gene: 25. CDR1 is SQVTM, CDR2 ANQGSEA, per germline. The CDR3 extends over 18 amino acids. CDR3 protein: CSVDRVHWVGITMSEQFF. CDR3 in DNA: TGCAGCGTGGACAGGGTTCACTGGGTGGGGATTACAATGAGTGAGCAGTTCTTC.

This clonotype was found a few times. A much larger clone is a single base away; this may be a read error. V usage is TRBV20-1 and J usage is TRBJ2-5; 9 bases match TRBD2. Germline trimming cut 3 bases from V and 4 bases from J; bases unmatched to any gene: 9. Germline values: CDR1 DFQATT, CDR2 SNEGSKA (reference sequence). CDR3 length equals 15 residues. The CDR3: CSARPISGSGETQYF. CDR3 nucleotide sequence: TGCAGTGCTAGGCCCATTAGCGGGAGTGGAGAGACCCAGTACTTC.

The sample holds a few counts of this clonotype. The chain has TRBV12-5 and TRBJ2-1; 9 nucleotides agree with TRBD1. CDR1 and CDR2 (germline): LGHNT, FRNRAP. Unmatched junction bases numbered 1, after V lost 3 bases and J lost 4 bases. This CDR3 is 14 amino acids long. The CDR3 is CASGLGQGYNEQFF. For the CDR3, the DNA is TGTGCTAGTGGTTTAGGACAGGGGTACAATGAGCAGTTCTTC.

Only a few counts were recorded for this clonotype. The chain combines TRBV4-1 with TRBJ2-5; possibly TRBD1 for D (5 bases). V was shortened by 0 bases and J by 0 bases, with 14 bases between the two germline ends. The CDR3 is 17 residues long. Per the germline V gene, CDR1 is MGHRA and CDR2 is YSYEKL. DNA of the CDR3: TGCGCCAGCAGCCAAGAAGGGGCAGTCATCGACCAAGAGACCCAGTACTTC. This codes for CASSQEGAVIDQETQYF.

The chain joins TRBV7-9 to TRBJ2-5; 7 nucleotides match TRBD2. The last part of the DNA fits TRBJ2-7 better; the J call may be wrong. CDR1 and CDR2 (germline): SEHNR, FQNEAQ (reference sequence). The CDR3 spans 14 residues. The CDR3 region has the DNA TGTGCCGCAGGATTTCCACTAGCGAATAGCGAGCAGTACTTC. Translation: CAAGFPLANSEQYF.

This clonotype was counted only a few times. CDR3 in DNA: TGTGCCAGCAGCCCTGGGACAGGGGGTGATGAAAAACTGTTTTTT. It encodes CASSPGTGGDEKLFF. The chain joins TRBV7-2 to TRBJ1-4, with 11 bases aligning to TRBD1. This CDR3 comprises 15 residues. CDR1 is SGHTA, CDR2 FQGNSA, per germline. Trimming at V came to 5 bases and at J to 6 bases, leaving 5 bases not matched to a gene. The full variable domain, with the rest looked up from reference TRBV7-2 and TRBJ1-4, is GAGVSQSPSNKVTEKGKDVELRCDPISGHTALYWYRQSLGQGLEFLIYFQGNSAPDKSGLPSDRFSAERTGGSVSTLTIQRTQQEDSAVYLCASSPGTGGDEKLFFGSGTQLSVL.

Ten or more counts support this clonotype. V gene TRBV3-1 combines with J gene TRBJ2-7; D is undetermined. The CDR3 covers 11 residues. CDR1 is LGHDT and CDR2 is YNNKEL in the germline V gene (reference sequence). Trimming stripped 1 base from V and 3 bases from J, with 1 base between. This CDR3 reads CASSQVYEQYF. The CDR3 DNA is TGTGCCAGCAGCCAAGTCTACGAGCAGTACTTC.

The chain couples TRBV27 to TRBJ1-2; a weak D match, TRBD1 (6 bases). Deletions cut 6 bases from V and 4 bases from J, with 18 bases between. Looked up from germline, CDR1 is MNHEY and CDR2 is SMNVEV (reference sequence). The CDR3 has 15 residues. The CDR3 protein is CASSNQGSQLYGYTF. CDR3 DNA sequence: TGTGCCAGCAGCAACCAGGGGAGCCAACTCTATGGCTACACCTTC.

This chain connects TRBV7-9 to TRBJ1-4, with D perhaps TRBD1 (5 bases). Germline CDR1 SEHNR, CDR2 FQNEAQ (reference sequence). There are 17 residues in the CDR3. Trimming took off 3 bases at V and 8 bases at J, with 22 bases between the two ends. The CDR3 DNA reads TGTGCCAGCAGCTTCCGGCCGGGGCTCCCGAACGGCGAAAAACTGTTTTTT. It is translated as CASSFRPGLPNGEKLFF.

This clonotype was seen many times. The chain combines TRBV6-2 or TRBV6-3 with TRBJ2-5; D remains unclear. V was trimmed by 6 bases and J by 4 bases, leaving 18 bases between them. Germline V gene lookup returns CDR1 MNHEY and CDR2 SVGEGT. The CDR3 spans 15 residues. The CDR3 sequence: CASSKRGRLPETQYF. In DNA form, the CDR3 reads TGTGCCAGCAGCAAGAGAGGACGGCTGCCAGAGACCCAGTACTTC.

This sequence joins TRBV6-2 or TRBV6-3 and TRBJ2-7; D not resolved. This CDR3 comprises 13 residues. The germline V gene encodes CDR1 MNHEY and CDR2 SVGEGT. V was clipped by 2 bases and J by 3 bases, with 8 bases between them. The CDR3 DNA follows: TGTGCCAGCAGTTACCGTATAGACTACGAGCAGTACTTC. The encoded protein is CASSYRIDYEQYF.

This clonotype was picked up many times. CDR3 nucleotide sequence: TGTGCCAGCAGCCGGGACAGGGGTGATAATGAAAAACTGTTTTTT. Translated, it gives CASSRDRGDNEKLFF. This chain uses TRBV7-9 with TRBJ1-4, with 10 bases identical to TRBD1. The trim removed 5 bases at V and 4 bases at J, leaving 4 bases unmatched. The germline V gene has CDR1 SEHNR and CDR2 FQNEAQ (reference sequence). The CDR3 extends over 15 amino acids.

This rearrangement joins TRBV27 to TRBJ2-5, with D tentatively TRBD2 (5 bases). The CDR3 totals 14 residues. V lost 6 bases to trimming and J lost 5 bases, with 16 bases between them. Germline V gene lookup returns CDR1 MNHEY and CDR2 SMNVEV (reference sequence). The CDR3 region has the DNA TGTGCCAGCAGCACTCCCGCCAAGCGGGAGACCCAGTACTTC. Its translation is CASSTPAKRETQYF.

This clonotype came up a few times. The V call is TRBV5-5, the J call TRBJ1-2; unclear D gene. The CDR3 has 15 residues. In germline, CDR1 is SGHKS, CDR2 YYEKEE (reference sequence). The V and J ends lost 0 bases and 5 bases respectively, with 14 bases between them. CDR3 in amino acids: CASSLVLGGRYGYTF. CDR3 in DNA: TGTGCCAGCAGCTTGGTTTTGGGCGGGAGATATGGCTACACCTTC.

This clonotype was picked up a small number of times. The V gene is TRBV7-2, the J gene TRBJ2-1, with 10 bases lining up with TRBD2. The J call may be mistaken, given a closer DNA end match to TRBJ2-5. This CDR3 is built from 18 residues. Germline V gene data show CDR1 as SGHTA and CDR2 as FQGNSA. The CDR3 here is CASSLNPSGGRIQETQYF. In DNA form, the CDR3 reads TGTGCCAGCAGCTTGAATCCTAGCGGGGGCCGGATCCAAGAGACCCAGTACTTC.

The chain employs TRBV20-1 and TRBJ1-2, with 9 bases that match TRBD1. Germline CDR1 and CDR2: DFQATT and SNEGSKA (reference sequence). The CDR3 spans 15 residues. Trimming took 4 bases from V and 0 from J; bases not matched to a gene: 6. This CDR3 is CSATGQGPTNYGYTF. The CDR3 coding sequence is TGCAGTGCTACCGGACAGGGGCCCACTAACTATGGCTACACCTTC.

This clonotype was seen a few times. The rearrangement uses TRBV10-3 and TRBJ2-5, with D tentatively TRBD2 (5 bases). TRBJ2-1 explains the end of the DNA better; the J call may be wrong. The CDR3 runs 15 residues. Per the germline V gene, CDR1 is ENHRY and CDR2 is SYGVKD. The CDR3 DNA reads as TGTGCCATCAGTGATCGGGGTGGCGCCTACAATGAGCAGTTCTTC. The encoded protein is CAISDRGGAYNEQFF.

This clonotype has more than one count but fewer than ten. This chain joins TRBV7-6 and TRBJ1-5, with D perhaps matching TRBD1 (6 bases). Germline V CDR1 and CDR2: SGHVS, FNYEAQ. V gave up 4 bases and J gave up 0 bases, with 16 bases separating them. The CDR3 contains 17 residues. The DNA for the CDR3 is TGTGCCAGCAGCTCGGGGGTCGGGGGCTATAGCAATCAGCCCCAGCATTTT. Encoded protein: CASSSGVGGYSNQPQHF. The whole variable domain, remainder taken from reference TRBV7-6 and TRBJ1-5, is GAGVSQSPRYKVTKRGQDVALRCDPISGHVSLYWYRQALGQGPEFLTYFNYEAQQDKSGLPNDRFSAERPEGSISTLTIQRTEQRDSAMYRCASSSGVGGYSNQPQHFGDGTRLSIL.

This clonotype was picked up a small number of times. This chain joins TRBV12-3 or TRBV12-4 and TRBJ1-5; D is ambiguous. The V and J ends lost 7 bases and 2 bases respectively, with 12 bases between them. The CDR3 is made up of 14 amino acids. The CDR3 reads CASTLHGGNQPQHF. Here the CDR3 DNA reads TGTGCCAGCACTCTTCACGGGGGCAATCAGCCCCAGCATTTT.

This clonotype was seen only a few times. The V gene is TRBV12-3 or TRBV12-4, the J gene TRBJ2-5; the D is unclear. TRBJ2-7 explains the end of the DNA better; the J call may be wrong. The CDR3 loop spans 11 amino acids. CDR3 protein: CASSAVYEQYF. The CDR3 region has the DNA TGTGCCAGCAGTGCAGTCTACGAGCAGTACTTC.

This chain joins TRBV4-2 and TRBJ2-5; possibly TRBD1 for D (6 bases). Germline CDR1 and CDR2: LGHNA and YNFKEQ. The CDR3 length is 16 residues. V was pared by 0 bases and J by 4 bases, with 15 bases between. The CDR3 nucleotides read TGTGCCAGCAGCCAAGAATTTGTACAGGGCGGAGAGACCCAGTACTTC. Amino acids: CASSQEFVQGGETQYF.

Ten or more counts support this clonotype. The J gene is TRBJ2-5, the V gene TRBV29-1; TRBD2 aligns across 10 bases. V trimming: 0 bases; J trimming: 5 bases; junction bases outside the gene matches: 9. Germline CDR1 is SQVTM and CDR2 is ANQGSEA. The length of the CDR3 is 16 residues. CDR3: CSVEDVRSSGSETQYF. In nucleotides, the CDR3 is TGCAGCGTTGAAGATGTCCGATCTAGCGGGAGTGAGACCCAGTACTTC.

This clonotype showed up just a few times. The rearrangement uses TRBV9 and TRBJ2-1; 8 nucleotides match TRBD1. V trimming: 2 bases; J trimming: 10 bases; junction bases outside the gene matches: 11. The CDR3 covers 15 residues. CDR1 SGDLS and CDR2 YYNGEE come from the germline V gene. This CDR3 reads CASSVGTGGKVEQFF. CDR3 DNA: TGTGCCAGCAGCGTGGGGACAGGTGGCAAGGTGGAGCAGTTCTTC.

The J gene is TRBJ2-1, the V gene TRBV12-3 or TRBV12-4; the match to TRBD2 covers 8 bases. This CDR3 is built from 16 residues. V trimming: 6 bases; J trimming: 4 bases; junction bases outside the gene matches: 11. The CDR3 nucleotides read TGTGCCAGCAGCCCCTTGACTAGCGCCGGATACAATGAGCAGTTCTTC. Its protein product is CASSPLTSAGYNEQFF.

In its sample, this clonotype was seen a few times. This sequence joins TRBV6-5 and TRBJ2-1; D assignment may be TRBD1 or TRBD2 (5 bases each). This CDR3 is 14 amino acids long. The V gene lost 1 base and the J gene lost 7 bases, with 11 bases spanning the gap. Germline loops: CDR1 MNHEY, CDR2 SVGAGI. The DNA for the CDR3 is TGTGCCAGCAGTTACTTCTCTGGGGGAAATGAGCAGTTCTTC. Its translation: CASSYFSGGNEQFF.